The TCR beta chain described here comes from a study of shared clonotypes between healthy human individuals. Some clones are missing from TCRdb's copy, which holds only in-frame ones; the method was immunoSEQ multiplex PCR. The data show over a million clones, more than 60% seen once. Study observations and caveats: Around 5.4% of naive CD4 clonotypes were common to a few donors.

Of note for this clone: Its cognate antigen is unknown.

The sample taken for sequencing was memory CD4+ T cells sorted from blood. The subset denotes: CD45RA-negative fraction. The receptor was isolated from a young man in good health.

Written as DNA, the CDR3 is TGTGCCATCAGTGAGGTCCCAGGTGTTTATGGCTACACCTTC. It yields the protein CAISEVPGVYGYTF. The chain is built from TRBV10-3 and TRBJ1-2; no firm D call. Germline assignment: CDR1 ENHRY and CDR2 SYGVKD. Trimming pared 2 bases from V and 5 bases from J, leaving 12 bases between. The CDR3 totals 14 residues.